A single sample is the source of the 32 T cell receptor beta chains below, sequenced in a study of blood T cell repertoires in COVID-19. Clones were read by immunoSEQ multiplex PCR, and TCRdb kept only the in-frame ones, dropping some. In the table there are 250,000 to 300,000 clones, over 75% of which are singletons. Sequenced input: peripheral blood. These TCRs come from a woman between 70 and 85 years old with COVID-19, enrolled during active disease.

V gene TRBV4-3 combines with J gene TRBJ1-5, with D possibly TRBD1 on 5 matching bases. This CDR3 comprises 15 residues. V was cut by 5 bases and J by 0 bases, with 11 bases left in between. The germline V gene encodes CDR1 LGHNA and CDR2 YSLEER. CDR3 protein: CASSSQANSNQPQHF. The DNA for the CDR3 is TGCGCCAGCAGCTCACAGGCAAATAGCAATCAGCCCCAGCATTTT.

J is TRBJ1-1 and V is TRBV2, with 9 bases matching TRBD1. The CDR3 loop spans 14 amino acids. CDR1 is SNHLY, CDR2 FYNNEI, per germline. Trimming cost V 2 bases and J 4 bases; bases outside gene matches: 2. CDR3 region: CASSERQGVTEAFF. The CDR3 nucleotides are TGTGCCAGCAGTGAAAGACAGGGGGTCACTGAAGCTTTCTTT. The variable domain in full, with the rest retrieved from reference TRBV2 and TRBJ1-1, is EPEVTQTPSHQVTQMGQEVILRCVPISNHLYFYWYRQILGQKVEFLVSFYNNEISEKSEIFDDQFSVERPDGSNFTLKIRSTKLEDSAMYFCASSERQGVTEAFFGQGTRLTVV.

This chain joins TRBV9 and TRBJ2-2; unclear D gene. The CDR3 sequence is 15 residues long. Germline V CDR1 and CDR2: SGDLS, YYNGEE. Trimming shortened V by 1 base and J by 4 bases, and 11 bases separated the two germline ends. CDR3 amino acids: CASSVFGSGTGELFF. In DNA form, the CDR3 reads TGTGCCAGCAGCGTATTCGGCTCGGGCACCGGGGAGCTGTTTTTT.

This chain uses TRBV11-1 with TRBJ1-1; TRBD1 agrees at 11 bases. The CDR3 consists of 16 residues. The germline CDR1 and CDR2 sequences are SGHAT and FQDESV (reference sequence). Trimming removed 5 bases from V and 1 base from J; junction bases left unmatched: 6. The CDR3 here is CASSPWDRGTNTEAFF. CDR3 in DNA: TGTGCCAGCAGCCCTTGGGACAGGGGGACGAACACTGAAGCTTTCTTT. The full variable domain, with the rest looked up from reference TRBV11-1 and TRBJ1-1, is EAEVAQSPRYKITEKSQAVAFWCDPISGHATLYWYRQILGQGPELLVQFQDESVVDDSQLPKDRFSAERLKGVDSTLKIQPAELGDSAMYLCASSPWDRGTNTEAFFGQGTRLTVV.

This clone was detected a few times. V usage is TRBV5-4 and J usage is TRBJ1-2, with D maybe TRBD1 (6 bases). Germline V gives CDR1 SGHNT, CDR2 YYREEE (reference sequence). Trimming shortened V by 4 bases and J by 0 bases, and 10 bases separated the two germline ends. The CDR3 sequence is 14 residues long. The DNA of the CDR3 is TGTGCCAGCAGCCCCAGACAGGCTAACTATGGCTACACCTTC. Its protein product is CASSPRQANYGYTF.

The chain carries TRBV5-1 and TRBJ2-5; D is uncertain. The length of the CDR3 is 13 residues. V gave up 4 bases and J gave up 5 bases, with 12 bases separating them. CDR1 and CDR2 from the germline V gene are SGHRS and YFSETQ. Here the CDR3 DNA reads TGCGCCAGCAGCCAACAGATGTCGGAGACCCAGTACTTC. It yields the protein CASSQQMSETQYF. Drawing the rest from reference TRBV5-1 and TRBJ2-5, the complete variable domain is KAGVTQTPRYLIKTRGQQVTLSCSPISGHRSVSWYQQTPGQGLQFLFEYFSETQRNKGNFPGRFSGRQFSNSRSEMNVSTLELGDSALYLCASSQQMSETQYFGPGTRLLVL.

The chain joins TRBV6-5 to TRBJ1-4; 9 bases match TRBD1. CDR1 is MNHEY and CDR2 is SVGAGI in the germline V gene. This CDR3 contains 15 residues. V shed 6 bases and J 8 bases; nucleotides not matched to a gene: 10. CDR3 sequence (DNA): TGTGCCAGCAGAACAATACAGGGGGCGGGAGAAAAACTGTTTTTT. It translates to CASRTIQGAGEKLFF.

The chain is built from TRBV7-8 and TRBJ2-3; D not certain. The germline CDR1 and CDR2 sequences are SGHVS and FQNEAQ. The CDR3 sequence is 13 residues long. V dropped 5 bases and J dropped 6 bases, with 12 bases sitting between them. CDR3 loop: CASSTRAGDTQYF. The DNA for the CDR3 is TGTGCCAGCAGCACACGAGCAGGTGATACGCAGTATTTT.

The chain recombines TRBV5-5 with TRBJ1-2; maybe TRBD1 (5 bases). Germline-derived CDR1 and CDR2 are SGHKS and YYEKEE (reference sequence). V lost 4 bases, J lost 2 bases, and 12 bases lay in between. The CDR3 covers 14 residues. CDR3 residues: CASSAGTGNYGYTF. CDR3 DNA: TGTGCCAGCAGCGCGGGGACGGGGAACTATGGCTACACCTTC.

The V and J genes are TRBV7-2 and TRBJ1-6; no clear D gene. Germline CDR1 and CDR2: SGHTA and FQGNSA. V dropped 2 bases and J dropped 9 bases, with 17 bases sitting between them. The CDR3 is made up of 16 amino acids. In DNA form, the CDR3 reads TGTGCCAGCAGCTTATCTTTTTCCGGTCGGAGTTCACCCCTCCACTTT. The encoded protein is CASSLSFSGRSSPLHF.

This clone appeared once. The chain couples TRBV7-3 to TRBJ2-3; D perhaps matches TRBD1 (5 bases). The CDR3 is 14 residues long. Trimming removed 5 bases at V and 6 bases at J, with 15 bases between. Looked up from germline, CDR1 is SGHTA and CDR2 is FQGTGA. The CDR3 loop reads CASSVNGAHDTQYF. CDR3 bases: TGTGCCAGCAGCGTAAATGGGGCCCATGATACGCAGTATTTT.

The rearrangement joins TRBV19 to TRBJ2-3; TRBD1 agrees at 9 bases. The CDR3 loop spans 15 amino acids. V trimming: 2 bases; J trimming: 4 bases; junction bases outside the gene matches: 4. Germline CDR1 and CDR2: LNHDA and SQIVND (reference sequence). CDR3 sequence: CASSIIGQGSDTQYF. In DNA form, the CDR3 reads TGTGCCAGTAGTATAATAGGACAGGGGTCAGATACGCAGTATTTT.

V usage is TRBV9 and J usage is TRBJ2-7; possible D gene TRBD1, 7 bases. This CDR3 spans 15 amino acids. In germline, CDR1 is SGDLS, CDR2 YYNGEE. V was cut by 0 bases and J by 3 bases, with 13 bases left in between. The CDR3 sequence is CASSVEDREDYEQYF. In DNA form, the CDR3 reads TGTGCCAGCAGCGTAGAAGACAGGGAGGACTACGAGCAGTACTTC. Full variable domain (rest looked up from reference TRBV9 and TRBJ2-7): DSGVTQTPKHLITATGQRVTLRCSPRSGDLSVYWYQQSLDQGLQFLIQYYNGEERAKGNILERFSAQQFPDLHSELNLSSLELGDSALYFCASSVEDREDYEQYFGPGTRLTVT.

This chain joins TRBV7-9 and TRBJ2-7; 13 bases are shared with TRBD2. CDR3 length equals 16 residues. V was pared by 5 bases and J by 4 bases, with 8 bases of the junction left unmatched. The germline V gene has CDR1 SEHNR and CDR2 FQNEAQ (reference sequence). The DNA of the CDR3 is TGTGCCAGCAGCCTCGGGACTAGCGGGAAAATTTACGAGCAGTACTTC. Its translation: CASSLGTSGKIYEQYF.

CDR3: CASSTTANTEAFF. CDR3 in DNA: TGTGCCAGTAGTACGACAGCGAACACTGAAGCTTTCTTT. The chain links TRBV19 to TRBJ1-1; D might be TRBD1 (5 bases). The V end lost 4 bases, the J end lost 1 base, and 7 bases lay between the germline ends. The germline V gene has CDR1 LNHDA and CDR2 SQIVND (reference sequence). The CDR3 has 13 amino acids.

The chain is built from TRBV3-1 (or the pseudogene TRBV3-2) and TRBJ2-5; 12 nucleotides align to TRBD2. Trimming removed 9 bases from V and 4 bases from J; junction bases left unmatched: 6. The CDR3 sequence is 14 residues long. Germline CDR1 LGHDT, CDR2 YNNKEL (reference sequence). The CDR3 is CASSLGLAGETQYF. The CDR3 nucleotides are TGTGCCAGTTCCTTGGGACTAGCGGGAGAGACCCAGTACTTC.

The rearrangement uses TRBV28 and TRBJ1-5; D is possibly TRBD1 (6 bases). Per germline, CDR1 MDHEN and CDR2 SYDVKM. The CDR3 has 16 residues. Trimming stripped 3 bases from V and 0 bases from J, with 12 bases between. CDR3 nucleotides: TGTGCCAGCAGTTTCTCCGGACAGAATAGCAATCAGCCCCAGCATTTT. Translating gives CASSFSGQNSNQPQHF.

The rearrangement links TRBV18 to TRBJ1-1; D is undetermined. Germline V gives CDR1 KGHSH, CDR2 LQKENI. The CDR3 sequence is 14 residues long. V shed 3 bases and J shed 2 bases, with 10 bases lying between them. The CDR3 loop reads CASSPTGFNTEAFF. CDR3 DNA: TGTGCCAGCTCACCTACGGGATTCAACACTGAAGCTTTCTTT.

V is TRBV5-1 and J is TRBJ2-2; D is possibly TRBD2 (5 bases). V lost 2 bases, J lost 7 bases, and 12 bases lay in between. This CDR3 is built from 14 residues. From germline, CDR1 is SGHRS and CDR2 YFSETQ. Written as DNA, the CDR3 is TGCGCCAGCAGCTTAGAGGGCTACGGCGGGGAGCTGTTTTTT. This sequence encodes CASSLEGYGGELFF.

V and J are TRBV25-1 and TRBJ2-7; TRBD1 might be the D (5 bases). This CDR3 comprises 15 residues. The germline CDR1 and CDR2 sequences are MGHDK and SYGVNS. The ends were cut back, 0 bases at V and 7 bases at J, with 16 bases in the middle. The CDR3 DNA reads TGTGCCAGCAGTGAATACGGCAGGGCCCTTGGAGAGCAGTACTTC. It encodes CASSEYGRALGEQYF.

This clone was observed a handful of times. The CDR3 DNA reads as TGTGCCAGCAGCCTCAGATCCCCTCCGGATACGCAGTATTTT. This encodes CASSLRSPPDTQYF. The V gene is TRBV7-9, the J gene TRBJ2-3; no clear D. The CDR3 is 14 amino acids. The germline CDR1 and CDR2 sequences are SEHNR and FQNEAQ (reference sequence). V was pared by 5 bases and J by 6 bases, with 15 bases between.

CDR3 amino acids: CASSLRAGRGTEAFF. The CDR3 DNA is TGCGCCAGCAGCTTGAGGGCGGGCCGCGGCACTGAAGCTTTCTTT. The chain couples TRBV5-1 to TRBJ1-1; D call uncertain. Trimming removed 1 base at V and 4 bases at J, with 14 bases between. The CDR3 contains 15 residues. Germline loops: CDR1 SGHRS, CDR2 YFSETQ.

The rearrangement links TRBV7-6 to TRBJ2-1; 9 bases map to TRBD1. Germline V CDR1 and CDR2: SGHVS, FNYEAQ. The CDR3 has 13 residues. With 1 base clipped from V and 9 bases from J, the junction kept 1 base outside the gene matches. The CDR3 DNA reads TGTGCCAGCAGCTTAGGGGACAGGGCTGAGCAGTTCTTC. It encodes CASSLGDRAEQFF. Drawing the rest from reference TRBV7-6 and TRBJ2-1, the complete variable domain is GAGVSQSPRYKVTKRGQDVALRCDPISGHVSLYWYRQALGQGPEFLTYFNYEAQQDKSGLPNDRFSAERPEGSISTLTIQRTEQRDSAMYRCASSLGDRAEQFFGPGTRLTVL.

The chain carries TRBV15 and TRBJ1-2; 7 nucleotides line up with TRBD1. V was clipped by 5 bases and J by 4 bases; unmatched bases: 4. Germline values: CDR1 LNHNV, CDR2 YYDKDF (reference sequence). The CDR3 length is 13 residues. This chain's CDR3 is CATSGPGGYGYTF. The CDR3 DNA is TGTGCCACCAGCGGGCCAGGGGGCTATGGCTACACCTTC.

For this clone: In the same sample, other DNA sequences code for this CDR3. V usage is TRBV12-3 or TRBV12-4 and J usage is TRBJ2-7, with 10 bases that match TRBD2. The CDR3 totals 12 residues. V gave up 6 bases and J gave up 6 bases; unmatched junction bases: 2. The CDR3 DNA is TGTGCCAGCAGCCGGACTAGCGGCGAGCAGTACTTC. Translated, it gives CASSRTSGEQYF.

This clone came up once. The J gene is TRBJ2-5, the V gene TRBV6-5; 7 positions match TRBD2. Germline V gives CDR1 MNHEY, CDR2 SVGAGI. V lost 6 bases, J lost 2 bases, and 9 bases stayed unmatched. This CDR3 has 15 amino acids. Here the CDR3 reads CASRLDWREQETQYF. The DNA of the CDR3 is TGTGCCAGCAGACTCGATTGGCGGGAGCAAGAGACCCAGTACTTC.

About this clone: The junction differs from germline at one of its ends, possibly a read error. The chain has TRBV7-9 and TRBJ1-2, with D perhaps TRBD1 (5 bases). In germline, CDR1 is SEHNR, CDR2 FQNEAQ (reference sequence). The CDR3 loop spans 13 amino acids. The CDR3 DNA sequence: TGTGCCAGCGGCTTAGTAGGGGACTATGGCTACACCTTC. This gives the protein CASGLVGDYGYTF. The full variable domain, rest sourced from reference TRBV7-9 and TRBJ1-2, is DTGVSQNPRHKITKRGQNVTFRCDPISEHNRLYWYRQTLGQGPEFLTYFQNEAQLEKSRLLSDRFSAERPKGSFSTLEIQRTEQGDSAMYLCASGLVGDYGYTFGSGTRLTVV.

This clone was seen a handful of times. This chain uses TRBV9 with TRBJ2-3; tentative D call: TRBD1 (6 bases). Germline V gene lookup returns CDR1 SGDLS and CDR2 YYNGEE. Trimming removed 0 bases at V and 6 bases at J, with 11 bases between. The CDR3 is made up of 14 amino acids. The CDR3 region is CASSVESRGDTQYF. The CDR3 DNA reads as TGTGCCAGCAGCGTAGAGTCCAGGGGTGATACGCAGTATTTT.

This chain uses TRBV7-8 with TRBJ2-7; TRBD2 might be the D (6 bases). Germline V CDR1 and CDR2: SGHVS, FQNEAQ. The CDR3 covers 12 residues. Trimming pared 5 bases from V and 4 bases from J, leaving 9 bases between. This CDR3 is CASSPSGYEQYF. DNA for the CDR3: TGTGCCAGCAGCCCAAGCGGGTACGAGCAGTACTTC. The full variable domain, its missing parts supplied by reference TRBV7-8 and TRBJ2-7, is GAGVSQSPRYKVAKRGQDVALRCDPISGHVSLFWYQQALGQGPEFLTYFQNEAQLDKSGLPSDRFFAERPEGSVSTLKIQRTQQEDSAVYLCASSPSGYEQYFGPGTRLTVT.

This clone was recorded once. This chain connects TRBV7-2 to TRBJ2-7, with 7 nucleotides matching TRBD1. Germline trimming cut 2 bases from V and 5 bases from J; bases unmatched to any gene: 15. CDR1 is SGHTA and CDR2 is FQGNSA in the germline V gene. The CDR3 extends over 17 amino acids. CDR3 nucleotide sequence: TGTGCCAGCAGCTTATTTGGCGTGGGGCAGGGGGACGACGAGCAGTACTTC. This sequence encodes CASSLFGVGQGDDEQYF.

The chain couples TRBV19 to TRBJ2-1; TRBD1 is a possible D gene (6 bases). CDR1 and CDR2 from the germline V gene are LNHDA and SQIVND (reference sequence). Trimming shortened V by 10 bases and J by 2 bases, and 12 bases separated the two germline ends. The CDR3 length is 13 residues. CDR3 sequence reads: CATMGQTYNEQFF. The CDR3 nucleotides read TGTGCCACCATGGGACAAACCTACAATGAGCAGTTCTTC.

The genes are TRBV27 and TRBJ1-3; D perhaps matches TRBD1 (5 bases). Germline V gene data show CDR1 as MNHEY and CDR2 as SMNVEV (reference sequence). V dropped 5 bases and J dropped 3 bases, with 17 bases sitting between them. This CDR3 is 16 amino acids long. CDR3: CASSKGAAGFGNTIYF. In DNA form, the CDR3 reads TGTGCCAGCAGTAAAGGGGCTGCAGGGTTTGGAAACACCATATATTTT.